Included here is one TCR beta chain sequence, with context. The antigen is not known. The CDR3 contains 12 residues. Germline CDR1 and CDR2: ENHRY and SYGVKD. Trimming left V 6 bases short and J 6 bases short, with 12 bases between. Extracted RNA was reverse transcribed into cDNA, the sequencing template. The assay was immunoSEQ multiplex PCR, and TCRdb's table has in-frame clones only and misses some. The table has around 210,000 clones, around three fifths seen once; the top ten hold 3.5% to 5%. This sample was taken from a study of CD8+ T cells in alopecia areata. Across the study: The drug, oral tofacitinib, was given to treated patients at 5 to 10 mg twice daily. Study-wide results and caveats: Normal skin contains resident alphabeta T cells, and these are also sequenced in scalp samples. Expanded CD8+ clones among the top 100, as well as scalp clonality, were significantly decreased by tofacitinib.

The treatment was: oral pan-JAK inhibitor, 5-10 mg twice daily. Both peripheral blood and punch biopsies of lesional scalp skin were obtained from patients who had alopecia areata. The chain carries TRBV10-3 and TRBJ2-7; a possible D gene is TRBD1 (6 bases). The sequence came from a human donor with alopecia areata. Sample: CD4+ T cells sorted from blood, taken at week 4, from a patient treated with tofacitinib. CDR3 DNA: TGTGCCATCAGAGTACAGGGTGCCGAGCAGTACTTC. Translating it yields CAIRVQGAEQYF.